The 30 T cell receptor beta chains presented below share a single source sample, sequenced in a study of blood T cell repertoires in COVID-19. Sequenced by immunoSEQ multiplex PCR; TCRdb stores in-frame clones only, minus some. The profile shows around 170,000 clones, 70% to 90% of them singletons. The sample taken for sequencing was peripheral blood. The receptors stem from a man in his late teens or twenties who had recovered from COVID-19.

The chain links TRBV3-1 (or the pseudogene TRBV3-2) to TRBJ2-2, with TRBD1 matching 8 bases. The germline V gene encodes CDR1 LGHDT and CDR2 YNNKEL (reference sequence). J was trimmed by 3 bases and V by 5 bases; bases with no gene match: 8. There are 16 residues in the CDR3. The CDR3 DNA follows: TGTGCCAGCAGCGTTATCAGACAGGGGTACACCGGGGAGCTGTTTTTT. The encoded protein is CASSVIRQGYTGELFF.

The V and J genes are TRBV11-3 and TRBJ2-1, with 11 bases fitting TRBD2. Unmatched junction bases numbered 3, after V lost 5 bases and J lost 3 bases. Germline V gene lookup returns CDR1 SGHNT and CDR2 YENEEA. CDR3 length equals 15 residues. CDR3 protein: CASSAGLADYNEQFF. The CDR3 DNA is TGTGCCAGCAGCGCGGGACTAGCGGACTACAATGAGCAGTTCTTC.

The CDR3 sequence is CASSDGLRGDTQYF. CDR3 coding DNA: TGTGCCAGCAGTGATGGCCTCCGGGGAGATACGCAGTATTTT. This chain connects TRBV2 to TRBJ2-3; the D gene is possibly TRBD2 (5 bases). From germline, CDR1 is SNHLY and CDR2 FYNNEI. The CDR3 length is 14 residues. V gave up 3 bases and J gave up 5 bases, with 12 bases separating them.

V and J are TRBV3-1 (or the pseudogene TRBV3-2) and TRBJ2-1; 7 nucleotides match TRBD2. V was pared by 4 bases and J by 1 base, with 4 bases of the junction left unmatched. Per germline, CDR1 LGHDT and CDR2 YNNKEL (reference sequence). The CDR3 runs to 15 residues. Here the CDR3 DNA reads TGTGCCAGCAGCCCCACTAGCGTGTCCTACAATGAGCAGTTCTTC. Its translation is CASSPTSVSYNEQFF.

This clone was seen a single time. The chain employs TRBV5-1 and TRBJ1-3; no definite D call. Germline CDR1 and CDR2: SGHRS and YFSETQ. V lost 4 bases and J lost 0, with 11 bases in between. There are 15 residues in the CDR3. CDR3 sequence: CASSVVGDSGNTIYF. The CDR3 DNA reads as TGCGCCAGCAGCGTCGTAGGAGACTCTGGAAACACCATATATTTT.

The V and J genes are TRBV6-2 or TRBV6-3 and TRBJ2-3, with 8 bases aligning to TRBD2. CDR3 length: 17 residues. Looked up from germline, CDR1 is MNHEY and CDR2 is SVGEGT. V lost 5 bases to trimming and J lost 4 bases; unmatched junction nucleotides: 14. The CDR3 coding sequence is TGTGCCAGCAGTCATCCCCTCGAGCGGGAGTTTGCAGATACGCAGTATTTT. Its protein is CASSHPLEREFADTQYF.

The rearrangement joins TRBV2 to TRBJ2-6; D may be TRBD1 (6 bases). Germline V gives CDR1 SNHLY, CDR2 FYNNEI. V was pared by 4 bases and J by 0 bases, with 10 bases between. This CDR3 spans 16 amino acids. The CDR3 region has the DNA TGTGCCAGCAGTGGGGGGCAAAGCTCTGGGGCCAACGTCCTGACTTTC. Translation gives CASSGGQSSGANVLTF.

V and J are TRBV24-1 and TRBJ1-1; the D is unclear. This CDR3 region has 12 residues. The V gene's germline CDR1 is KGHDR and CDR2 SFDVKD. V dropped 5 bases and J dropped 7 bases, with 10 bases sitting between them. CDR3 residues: CATSGEGGEAFF. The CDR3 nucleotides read TGTGCCACCAGTGGAGAGGGAGGTGAAGCTTTCTTT.

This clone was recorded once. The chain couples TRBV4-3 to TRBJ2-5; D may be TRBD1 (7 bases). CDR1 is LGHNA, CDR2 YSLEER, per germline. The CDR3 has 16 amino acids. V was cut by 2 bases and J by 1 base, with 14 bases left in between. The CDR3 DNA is TGCGCCAGCAGCCAAACCCACAGGGGACTCCAAGAGACCCAGTACTTC. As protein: CASSQTHRGLQETQYF.

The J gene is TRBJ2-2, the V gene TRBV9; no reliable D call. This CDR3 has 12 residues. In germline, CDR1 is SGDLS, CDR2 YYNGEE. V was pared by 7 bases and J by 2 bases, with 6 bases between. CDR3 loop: CASGQNTGELFF. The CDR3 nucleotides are TGTGCCAGCGGCCAAAACACCGGGGAGCTGTTTTTT.

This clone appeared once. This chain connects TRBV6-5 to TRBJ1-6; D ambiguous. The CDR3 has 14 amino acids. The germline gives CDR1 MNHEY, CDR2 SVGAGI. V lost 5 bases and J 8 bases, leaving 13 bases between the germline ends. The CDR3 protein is CASSLFPGDSPLHF. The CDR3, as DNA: TGTGCCAGCAGTCTTTTTCCGGGAGATTCACCCCTCCACTTT.

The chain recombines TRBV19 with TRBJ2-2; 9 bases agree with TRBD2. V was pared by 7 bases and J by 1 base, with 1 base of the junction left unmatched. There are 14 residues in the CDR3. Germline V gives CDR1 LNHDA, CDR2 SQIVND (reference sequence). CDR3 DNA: TGTGCCAGTAAGACTAGCGGGAACACCGGGGAGCTGTTTTTT. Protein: CASKTSGNTGELFF.

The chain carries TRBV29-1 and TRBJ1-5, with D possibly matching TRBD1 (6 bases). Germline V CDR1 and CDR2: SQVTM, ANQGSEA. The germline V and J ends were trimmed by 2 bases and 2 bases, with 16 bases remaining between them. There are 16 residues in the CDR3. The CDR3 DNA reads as TGCAGCGTTGAAATTCCGGGGGGCGAGGGCAATCAGCCCCAGCATTTT. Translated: CSVEIPGGEGNQPQHF.

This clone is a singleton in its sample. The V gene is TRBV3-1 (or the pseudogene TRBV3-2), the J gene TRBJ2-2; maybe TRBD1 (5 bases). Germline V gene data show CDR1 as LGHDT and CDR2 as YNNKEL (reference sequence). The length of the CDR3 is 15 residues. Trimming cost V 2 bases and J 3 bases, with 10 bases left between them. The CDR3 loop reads CASSQRQGYTGELFF. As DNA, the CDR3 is TGTGCCAGCAGCCAAAGGCAGGGTTACACCGGGGAGCTGTTTTTT.

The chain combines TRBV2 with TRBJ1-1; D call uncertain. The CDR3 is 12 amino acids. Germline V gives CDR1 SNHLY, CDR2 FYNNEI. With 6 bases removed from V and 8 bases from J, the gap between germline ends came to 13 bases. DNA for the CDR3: TGTGCCAGCAGCCCCAACACAGCAGAAGCTTTCTTT. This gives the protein CASSPNTAEAFF.

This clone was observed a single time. CDR3 DNA: TGTGCCAGCAGCCCATATAAGACAGGGTACTCTGGAAACACCATATATTTT. It yields the protein CASSPYKTGYSGNTIYF. V is TRBV7-8 and J is TRBJ1-3; TRBD1 aligns across 7 bases. Germline CDR1 reads SGHVS; CDR2 reads FQNEAQ. The CDR3 runs to 17 residues. The V and J ends lost 5 bases and 0 bases, in that order; junction bases with no gene match: 10.

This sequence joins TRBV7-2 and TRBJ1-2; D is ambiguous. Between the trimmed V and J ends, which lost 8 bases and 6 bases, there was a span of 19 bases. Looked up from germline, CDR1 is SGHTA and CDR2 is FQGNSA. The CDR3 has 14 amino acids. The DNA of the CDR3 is TGTGCCAGCGAACTGTCCGGGTCCCTTAATGGCTACACCTTC. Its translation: CASELSGSLNGYTF.

DNA of the CDR3: TGTGCCAGCACCAAATCTATCTCAGGGTTCTATGGCTACACCTTC. As protein: CASTKSISGFYGYTF. The gene calls are TRBV27 and TRBJ1-2; tentatively, D is TRBD1 (5 bases). Deletions cut 7 bases from V and 4 bases from J, with 19 bases between. This CDR3 is built from 15 residues. Germline assignment: CDR1 MNHEY and CDR2 SMNVEV (reference sequence).

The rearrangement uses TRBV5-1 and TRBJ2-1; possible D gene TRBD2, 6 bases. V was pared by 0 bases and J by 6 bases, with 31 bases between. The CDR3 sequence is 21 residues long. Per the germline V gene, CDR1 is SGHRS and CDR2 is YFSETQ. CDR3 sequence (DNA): TGCGCCAGCAGCTTGGCTAAGGGAGGAGCTTTCTTCGGAGCCCTCCGCAATGAGCAGTTCTTC. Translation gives CASSLAKGGAFFGALRNEQFF.

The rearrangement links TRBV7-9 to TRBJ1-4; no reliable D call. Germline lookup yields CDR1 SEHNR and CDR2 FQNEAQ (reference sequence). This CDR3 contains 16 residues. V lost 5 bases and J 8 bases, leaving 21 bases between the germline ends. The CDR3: CASSRTLVSKGEKLFF. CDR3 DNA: TGTGCCAGCAGCCGTACCCTAGTCTCAAAAGGAGAAAAACTGTTTTTT.

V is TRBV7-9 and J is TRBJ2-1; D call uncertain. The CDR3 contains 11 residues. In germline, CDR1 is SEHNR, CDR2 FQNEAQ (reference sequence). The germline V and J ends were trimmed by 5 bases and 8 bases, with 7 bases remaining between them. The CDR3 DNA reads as TGTGCCAGCAGCCGCAGTTATGAGCAGTTCTTC. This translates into CASSRSYEQFF.

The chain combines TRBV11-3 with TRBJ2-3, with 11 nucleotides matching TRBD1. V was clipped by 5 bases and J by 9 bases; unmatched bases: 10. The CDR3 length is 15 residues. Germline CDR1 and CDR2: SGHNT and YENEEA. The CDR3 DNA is TGTGCCAGCAGCGCCCATTCGGGACAGGGGGACACGCAGTATTTT. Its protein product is CASSAHSGQGDTQYF.

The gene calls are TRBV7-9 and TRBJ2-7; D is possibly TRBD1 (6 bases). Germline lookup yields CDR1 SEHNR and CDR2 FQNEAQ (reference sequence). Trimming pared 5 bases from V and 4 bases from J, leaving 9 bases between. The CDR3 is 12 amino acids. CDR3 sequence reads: CASSNQGYEQYF. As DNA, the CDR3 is TGTGCCAGCAGCAACCAGGGGTACGAGCAGTACTTC.

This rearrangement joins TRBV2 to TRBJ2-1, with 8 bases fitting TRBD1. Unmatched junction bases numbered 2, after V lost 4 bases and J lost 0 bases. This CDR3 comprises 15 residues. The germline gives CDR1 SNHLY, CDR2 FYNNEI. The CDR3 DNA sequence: TGTGCCAGCAGTGGACAGGGGAGCTCCTACAATGAGCAGTTCTTC. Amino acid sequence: CASSGQGSSYNEQFF.

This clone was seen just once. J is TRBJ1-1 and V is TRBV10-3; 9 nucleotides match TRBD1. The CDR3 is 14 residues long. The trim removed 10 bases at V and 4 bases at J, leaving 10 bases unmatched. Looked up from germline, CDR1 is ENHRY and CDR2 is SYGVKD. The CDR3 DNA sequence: TGTGCCACCCGGGACAGGGAAGAGGGCACTGAAGCTTTCTTT. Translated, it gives CATRDREEGTEAFF.

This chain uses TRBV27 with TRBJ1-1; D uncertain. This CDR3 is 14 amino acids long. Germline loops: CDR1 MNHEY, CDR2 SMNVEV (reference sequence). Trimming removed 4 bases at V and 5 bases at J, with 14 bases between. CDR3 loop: CASSSGRAGTEAFF. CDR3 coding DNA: TGTGCCAGCAGTTCCGGACGGGCGGGGACTGAAGCTTTCTTT.

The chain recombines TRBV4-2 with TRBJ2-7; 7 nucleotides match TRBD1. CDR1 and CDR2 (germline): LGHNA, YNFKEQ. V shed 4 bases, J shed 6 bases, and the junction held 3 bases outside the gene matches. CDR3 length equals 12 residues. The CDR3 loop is CASSPTGLEQYF. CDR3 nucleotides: TGTGCCAGCAGCCCGACAGGGCTCGAGCAGTACTTC.

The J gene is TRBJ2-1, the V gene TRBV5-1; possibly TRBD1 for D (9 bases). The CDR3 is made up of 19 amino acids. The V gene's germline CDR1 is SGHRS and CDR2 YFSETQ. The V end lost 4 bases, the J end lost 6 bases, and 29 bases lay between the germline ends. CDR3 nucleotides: TGCGCCAGCAGCATTGGACAGGGGAGTAGAATAGCGGGGTTCAATGAGCAGTTCTTC. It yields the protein CASSIGQGSRIAGFNEQFF.

Here the CDR3 DNA reads TGTGCCAGCAGCCCGCCCCTAGGGGGTCGGGGTGGCTACACCTTC. Protein: CASSPPLGGRGGYTF. The chain recombines TRBV7-2 with TRBJ1-2, with D possibly matching TRBD1 (6 bases). The CDR3 consists of 15 residues. In germline, CDR1 is SGHTA, CDR2 FQGNSA. V was clipped by 5 bases and J by 7 bases, with 20 bases between them.

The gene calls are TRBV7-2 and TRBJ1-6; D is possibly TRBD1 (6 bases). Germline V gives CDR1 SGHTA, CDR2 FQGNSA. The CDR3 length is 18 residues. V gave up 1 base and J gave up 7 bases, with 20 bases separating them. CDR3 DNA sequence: TGTGCCAGCAGCTTAGAAGGAGCAGGGGAAGCTATAAATTCACCCCTCCACTTT. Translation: CASSLEGAGEAINSPLHF.